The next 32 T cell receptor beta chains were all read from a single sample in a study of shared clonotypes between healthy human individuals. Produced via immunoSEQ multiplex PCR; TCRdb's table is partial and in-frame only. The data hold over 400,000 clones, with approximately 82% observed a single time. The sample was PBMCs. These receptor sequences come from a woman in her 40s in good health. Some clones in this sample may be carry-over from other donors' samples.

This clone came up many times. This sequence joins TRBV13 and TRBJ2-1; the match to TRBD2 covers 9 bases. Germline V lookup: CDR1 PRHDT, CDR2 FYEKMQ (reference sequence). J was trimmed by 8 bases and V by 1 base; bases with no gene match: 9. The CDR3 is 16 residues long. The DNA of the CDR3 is TGTGCCAGCAGCTTAGCAGAGGCTAGCGGGGTCCATGAGCAGTTCTTC. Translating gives CASSLAEASGVHEQFF.

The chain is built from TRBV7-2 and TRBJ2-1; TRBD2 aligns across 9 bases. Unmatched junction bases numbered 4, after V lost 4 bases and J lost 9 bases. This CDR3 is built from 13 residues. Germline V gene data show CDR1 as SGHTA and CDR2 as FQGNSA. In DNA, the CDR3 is TGTGCCAGCAGCTCGAGACTAGCGGCTGAGCAGTTCTTC. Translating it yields CASSSRLAAEQFF.

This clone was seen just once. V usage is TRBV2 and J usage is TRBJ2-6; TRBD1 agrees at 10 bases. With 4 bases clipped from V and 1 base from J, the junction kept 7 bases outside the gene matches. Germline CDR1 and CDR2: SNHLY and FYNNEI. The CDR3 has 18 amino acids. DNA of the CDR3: TGTGCCAGCAGTGGGGACAGGGGTGGAGGATCTGGGGCCAACGTCCTGACTTTC. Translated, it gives CASSGDRGGGSGANVLTF.

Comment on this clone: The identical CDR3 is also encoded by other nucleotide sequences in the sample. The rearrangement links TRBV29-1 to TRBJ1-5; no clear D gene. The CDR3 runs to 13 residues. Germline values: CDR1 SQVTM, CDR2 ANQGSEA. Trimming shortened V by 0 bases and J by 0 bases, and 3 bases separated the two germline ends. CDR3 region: CSVEENSNQPQHF. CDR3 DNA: TGCAGCGTTGAAGAGAATAGCAATCAGCCCCAGCATTTT.

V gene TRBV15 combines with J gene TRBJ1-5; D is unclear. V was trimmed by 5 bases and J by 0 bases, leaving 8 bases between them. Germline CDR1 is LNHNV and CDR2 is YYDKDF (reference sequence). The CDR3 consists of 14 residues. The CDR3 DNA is TGTGCCACCAGCTGGGCGTATAGCAATCAGCCCCAGCATTTT. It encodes CATSWAYSNQPQHF.

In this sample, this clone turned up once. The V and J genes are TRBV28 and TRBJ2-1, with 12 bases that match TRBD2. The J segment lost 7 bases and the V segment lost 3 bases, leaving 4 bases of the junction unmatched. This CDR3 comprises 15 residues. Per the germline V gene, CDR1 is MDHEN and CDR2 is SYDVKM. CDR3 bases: TGTGCCAGCAGTTTTTGGACTAGCGGGACAAATGAGCAGTTCTTC. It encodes CASSFWTSGTNEQFF. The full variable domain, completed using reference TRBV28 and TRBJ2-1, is DVKVTQSSRYLVKRTGEKVFLECVQDMDHENMFWYRQDPGLGLRLIYFSYDVKMKEKGDIPEGYSVSREKKERFSLILESASTNQTSMYLCASSFWTSGTNEQFFGPGTRLTVL.

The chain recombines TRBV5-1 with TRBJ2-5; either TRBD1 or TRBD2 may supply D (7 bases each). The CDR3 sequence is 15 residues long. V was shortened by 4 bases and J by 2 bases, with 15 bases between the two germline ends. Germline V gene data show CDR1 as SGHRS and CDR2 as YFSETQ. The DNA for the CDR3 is TGCGCCAGCAGCGGGAGGGGGCAGAGGCAAGAGACCCAGTACTTC. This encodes CASSGRGQRQETQYF. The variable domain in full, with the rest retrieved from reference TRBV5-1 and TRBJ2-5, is KAGVTQTPRYLIKTRGQQVTLSCSPISGHRSVSWYQQTPGQGLQFLFEYFSETQRNKGNFPGRFSGRQFSNSRSEMNVSTLELGDSALYLCASSGRGQRQETQYFGPGTRLLVL.

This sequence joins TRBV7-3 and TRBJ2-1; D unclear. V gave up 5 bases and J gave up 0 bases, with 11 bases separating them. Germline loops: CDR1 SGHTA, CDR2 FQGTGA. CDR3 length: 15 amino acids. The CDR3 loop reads CASSNGQSSYNEQFF. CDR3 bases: TGTGCCAGCAGCAACGGGCAAAGCTCCTACAATGAGCAGTTCTTC.

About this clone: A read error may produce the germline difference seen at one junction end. CDR3 in DNA: TGTTCCAGTAAAACCGGGACAGGATATAGCAATCAGCCCCAGCATTTT. Amino acid sequence: CSSKTGTGYSNQPQHF. The J gene is TRBJ1-5, the V gene TRBV19, with 8 bases that match TRBD1. Germline V gene lookup returns CDR1 LNHDA and CDR2 SQIVND (reference sequence). CDR3 length: 16 amino acids.

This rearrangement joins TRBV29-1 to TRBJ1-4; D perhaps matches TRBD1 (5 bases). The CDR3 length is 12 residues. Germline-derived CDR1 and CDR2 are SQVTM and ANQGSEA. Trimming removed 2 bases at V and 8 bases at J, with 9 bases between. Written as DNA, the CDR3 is TGCAGCGTTGAAACAGACAGCGAAAAACTGTTTTTT. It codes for CSVETDSEKLFF.

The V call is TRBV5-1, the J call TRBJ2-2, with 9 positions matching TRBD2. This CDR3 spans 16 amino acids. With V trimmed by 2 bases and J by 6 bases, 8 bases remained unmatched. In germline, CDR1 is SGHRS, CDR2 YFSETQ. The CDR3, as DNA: TGCGCCAGCAGCTTAACAAGGACTAGCGACGCCGGGGAGCTGTTTTTT. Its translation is CASSLTRTSDAGELFF. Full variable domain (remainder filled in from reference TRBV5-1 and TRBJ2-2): KAGVTQTPRYLIKTRGQQVTLSCSPISGHRSVSWYQQTPGQGLQFLFEYFSETQRNKGNFPGRFSGRQFSNSRSEMNVSTLELGDSALYLCASSLTRTSDAGELFFGEGSRLTVL.

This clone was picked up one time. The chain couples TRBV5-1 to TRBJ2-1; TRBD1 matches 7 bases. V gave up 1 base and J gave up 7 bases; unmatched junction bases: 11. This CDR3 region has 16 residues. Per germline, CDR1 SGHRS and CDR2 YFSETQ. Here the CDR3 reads CASSLNRDSPENEQFF. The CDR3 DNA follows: TGCGCCAGCAGCTTGAACAGGGACAGCCCCGAAAATGAGCAGTTCTTC.

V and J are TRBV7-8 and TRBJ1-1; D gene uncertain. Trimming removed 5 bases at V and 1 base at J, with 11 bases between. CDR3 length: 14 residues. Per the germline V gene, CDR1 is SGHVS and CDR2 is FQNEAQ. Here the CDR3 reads CASSPSDWNTEAFF. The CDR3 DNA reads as TGTGCCAGCAGCCCCTCCGACTGGAACACTGAAGCTTTCTTT.

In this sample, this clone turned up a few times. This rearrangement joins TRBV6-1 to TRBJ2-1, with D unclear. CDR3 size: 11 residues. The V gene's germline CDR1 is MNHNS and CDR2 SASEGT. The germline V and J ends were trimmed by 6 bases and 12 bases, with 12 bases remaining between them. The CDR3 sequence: CASSGIAGQFF. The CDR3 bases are TGTGCCAGCAGCGGTATTGCTGGGCAGTTCTTC.

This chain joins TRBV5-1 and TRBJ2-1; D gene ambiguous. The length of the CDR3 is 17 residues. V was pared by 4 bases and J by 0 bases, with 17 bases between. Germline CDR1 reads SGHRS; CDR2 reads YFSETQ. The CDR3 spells CASSMPQLAASYNEQFF. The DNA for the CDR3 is TGCGCCAGCAGCATGCCCCAATTGGCGGCCTCCTACAATGAGCAGTTCTTC.

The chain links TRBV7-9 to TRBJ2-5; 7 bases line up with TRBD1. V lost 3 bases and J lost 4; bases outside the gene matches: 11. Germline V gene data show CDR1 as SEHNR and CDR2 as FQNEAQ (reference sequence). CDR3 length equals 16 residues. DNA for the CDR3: TGTGCCAGCAGCTTTTTTTTAGGGGGCAAGGGAGAGACCCAGTACTTC. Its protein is CASSFFLGGKGETQYF.

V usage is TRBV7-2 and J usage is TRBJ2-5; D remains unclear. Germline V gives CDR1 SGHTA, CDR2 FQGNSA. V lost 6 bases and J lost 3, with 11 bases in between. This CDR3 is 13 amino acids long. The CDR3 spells CASSRPLEETQYF. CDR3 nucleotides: TGTGCCAGCAGTAGGCCCCTGGAAGAGACCCAGTACTTC.

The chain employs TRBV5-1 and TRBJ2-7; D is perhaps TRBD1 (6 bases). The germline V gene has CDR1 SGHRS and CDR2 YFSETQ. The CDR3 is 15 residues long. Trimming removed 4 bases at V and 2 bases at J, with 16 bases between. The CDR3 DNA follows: TGCGCCAGCAGCCCGAACGCCGGACAGCCCTACGAGCAGTACTTC. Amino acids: CASSPNAGQPYEQYF.

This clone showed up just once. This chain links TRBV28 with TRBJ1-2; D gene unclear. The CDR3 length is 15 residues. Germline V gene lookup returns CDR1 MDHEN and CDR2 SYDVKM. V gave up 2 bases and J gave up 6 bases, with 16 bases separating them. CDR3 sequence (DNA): TGTGCCAGCAGTTTAACAGCTGCCAAAACGGATGGCTACACCTTC. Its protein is CASSLTAAKTDGYTF.

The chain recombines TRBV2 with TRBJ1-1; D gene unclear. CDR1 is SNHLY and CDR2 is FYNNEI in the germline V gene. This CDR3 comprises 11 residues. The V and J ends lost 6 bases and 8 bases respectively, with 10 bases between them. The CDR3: CASRAEIEAFF. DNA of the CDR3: TGTGCCAGCAGGGCGGAGATCGAAGCTTTCTTT.

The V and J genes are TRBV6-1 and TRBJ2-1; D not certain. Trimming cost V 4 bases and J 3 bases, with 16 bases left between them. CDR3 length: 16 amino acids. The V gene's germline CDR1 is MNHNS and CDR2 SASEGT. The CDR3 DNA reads TGTGCCAGCAGTGGGGAAGACCGGTTGGGCTACAATGAGCAGTTCTTC. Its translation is CASSGEDRLGYNEQFF.

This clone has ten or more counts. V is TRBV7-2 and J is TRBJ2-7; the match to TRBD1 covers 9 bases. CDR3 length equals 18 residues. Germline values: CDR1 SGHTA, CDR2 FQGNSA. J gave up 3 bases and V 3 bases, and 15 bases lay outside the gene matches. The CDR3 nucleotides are TGTGCCAGCAGCTTCACAGGGGGCGCGGGAGTGTTTGTCTACGAGCAGTACTTC. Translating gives CASSFTGGAGVFVYEQYF.

The CDR3 reads CASSQRHLSTDTQYF. DNA of the CDR3: TGCGCCAGCAGCCAAAGACACCTTAGCACAGATACGCAGTATTTT. This chain connects TRBV4-3 to TRBJ2-3, with unresolved D. This CDR3 region has 15 residues. V lost 2 bases and J 0 bases, leaving 9 bases between the germline ends. Germline lookup yields CDR1 LGHNA and CDR2 YSLEER.

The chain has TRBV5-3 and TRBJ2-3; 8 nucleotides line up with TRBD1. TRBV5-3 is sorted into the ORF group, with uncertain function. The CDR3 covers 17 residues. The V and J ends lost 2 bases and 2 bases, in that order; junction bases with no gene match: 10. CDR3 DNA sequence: TGTGCCAGAAGCTTCCCCCCTAAACAGGGGGACACAGATACGCAGTATTTT. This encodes CARSFPPKQGDTDTQYF.

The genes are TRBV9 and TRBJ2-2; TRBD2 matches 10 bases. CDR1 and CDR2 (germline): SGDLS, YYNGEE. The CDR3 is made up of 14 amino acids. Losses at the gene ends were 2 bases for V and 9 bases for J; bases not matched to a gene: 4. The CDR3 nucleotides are TGTGCCAGCAGCGTTAGCGGGAGGACCTGGGAGCTGTTTTTT. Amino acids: CASSVSGRTWELFF.

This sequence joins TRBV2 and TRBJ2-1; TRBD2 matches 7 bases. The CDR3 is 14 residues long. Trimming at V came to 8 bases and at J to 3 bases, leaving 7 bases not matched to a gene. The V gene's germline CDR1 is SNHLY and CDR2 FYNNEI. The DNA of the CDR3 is TGTGCCAGCTCGCGGGAGCAAGGCTACAATGAGCAGTTCTTC. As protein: CASSREQGYNEQFF.

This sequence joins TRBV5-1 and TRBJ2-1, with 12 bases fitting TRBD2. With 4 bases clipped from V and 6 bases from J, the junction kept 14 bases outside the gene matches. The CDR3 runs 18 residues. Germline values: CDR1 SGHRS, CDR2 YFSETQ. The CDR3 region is CASSPTSGRSPLGNEQFF. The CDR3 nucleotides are TGCGCCAGCAGCCCGACTAGCGGGAGATCACCTTTAGGCAATGAGCAGTTCTTC.

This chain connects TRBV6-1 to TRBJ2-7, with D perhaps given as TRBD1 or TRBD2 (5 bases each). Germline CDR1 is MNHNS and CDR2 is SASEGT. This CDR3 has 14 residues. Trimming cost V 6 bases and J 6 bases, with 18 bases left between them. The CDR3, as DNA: TGTGCCAGCAGCGCCGGGACCCCTGCCTCCGAGCAGTACTTC. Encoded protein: CASSAGTPASEQYF.

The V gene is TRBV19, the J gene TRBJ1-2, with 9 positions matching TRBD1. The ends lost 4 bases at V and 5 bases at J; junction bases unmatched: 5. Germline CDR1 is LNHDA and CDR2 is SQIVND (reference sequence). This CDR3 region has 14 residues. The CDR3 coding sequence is TGTGCCAGTAGTACCACCGGGACAGGGTATGGCTACACCTTC. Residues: CASSTTGTGYGYTF.

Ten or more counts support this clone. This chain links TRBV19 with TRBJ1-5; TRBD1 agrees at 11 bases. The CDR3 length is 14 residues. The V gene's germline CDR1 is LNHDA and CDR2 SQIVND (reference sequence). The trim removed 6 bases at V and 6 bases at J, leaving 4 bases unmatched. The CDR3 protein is CASRRTGGGQPQHF. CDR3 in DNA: TGTGCCAGTAGACGGACAGGGGGCGGTCAGCCCCAGCATTTT.

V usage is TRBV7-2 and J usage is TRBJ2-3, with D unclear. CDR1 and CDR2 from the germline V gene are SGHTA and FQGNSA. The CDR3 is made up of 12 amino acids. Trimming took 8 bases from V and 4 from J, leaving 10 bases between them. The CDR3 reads CASRREADTQYF. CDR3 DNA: TGTGCCAGCCGCCGCGAGGCAGATACGCAGTATTTT.

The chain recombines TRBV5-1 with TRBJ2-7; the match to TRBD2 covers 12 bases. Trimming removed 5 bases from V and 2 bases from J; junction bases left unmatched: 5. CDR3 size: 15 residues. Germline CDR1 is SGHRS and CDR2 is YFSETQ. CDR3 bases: TGCGCCAGCAGGGGAACTAGCGGGAGGCCCTACGAGCAGTACTTC. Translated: CASRGTSGRPYEQYF.